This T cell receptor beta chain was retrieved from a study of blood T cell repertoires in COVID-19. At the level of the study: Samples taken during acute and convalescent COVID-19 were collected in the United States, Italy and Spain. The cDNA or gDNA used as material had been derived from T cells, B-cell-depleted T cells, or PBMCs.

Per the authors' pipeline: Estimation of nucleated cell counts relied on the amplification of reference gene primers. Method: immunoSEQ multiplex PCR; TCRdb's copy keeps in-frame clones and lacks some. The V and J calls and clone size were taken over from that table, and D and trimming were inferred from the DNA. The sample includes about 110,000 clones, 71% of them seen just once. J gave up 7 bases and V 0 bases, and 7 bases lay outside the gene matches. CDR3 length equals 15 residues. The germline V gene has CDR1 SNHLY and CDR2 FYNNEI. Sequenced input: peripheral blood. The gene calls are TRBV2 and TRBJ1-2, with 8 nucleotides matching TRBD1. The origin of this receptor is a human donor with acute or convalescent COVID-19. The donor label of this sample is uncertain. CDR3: CASSEAGAGGSGYTF. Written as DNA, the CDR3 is TGTGCCAGCAGTGAAGCGGGGGCAGGGGGCTCTGGCTACACCTTC.